This T cell receptor (beta chain) appears in the sequencing data of a study of T cell responses to AZD1222 COVID-19 vaccine. Measured with immunoSEQ multiplex PCR; TCRdb has only the in-frame clones, and not every one. This table holds fewer than 200,000 clones, 75% to 90% found once. Trimming left V 6 bases short and J 8 bases short, with 19 bases between. The V gene's germline CDR1 is MNHEY and CDR2 SMNVEV (reference sequence). There are 14 residues in the CDR3. For this clone: The antigen is undetermined.

Whole-study findings and limits: Spike as a whole was targeted by vaccine-associated CD4 TCRs, dominant at 160-218 and 743-854.

The sequence derives from an adult in good health. This chain joins TRBV27 and TRBJ1-1; weak D call: TRBD1 (5 bases). Sequenced material: peripheral blood, taken on day 0 of AZD1222 vaccination. Here the CDR3 reads CASRDGGRRGEAFF. DNA of the CDR3: TGTGCCAGCAGGGATGGAGGGCGAAGGGGAGAAGCTTTCTTT.